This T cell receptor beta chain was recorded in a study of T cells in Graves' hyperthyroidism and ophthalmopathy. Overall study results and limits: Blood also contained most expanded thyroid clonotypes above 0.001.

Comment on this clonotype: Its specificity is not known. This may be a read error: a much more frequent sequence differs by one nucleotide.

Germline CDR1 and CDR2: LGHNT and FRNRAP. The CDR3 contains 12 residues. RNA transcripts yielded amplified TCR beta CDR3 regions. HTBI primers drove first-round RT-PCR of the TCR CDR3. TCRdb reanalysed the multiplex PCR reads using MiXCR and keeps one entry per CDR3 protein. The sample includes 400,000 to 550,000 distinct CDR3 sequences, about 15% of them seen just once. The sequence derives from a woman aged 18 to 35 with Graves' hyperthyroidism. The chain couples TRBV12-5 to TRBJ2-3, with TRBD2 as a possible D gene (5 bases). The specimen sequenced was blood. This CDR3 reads CPSGPRADTQYF. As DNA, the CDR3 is TGTCCTAGTGGACCGAGGGCAGATACGCAGTATTTT.